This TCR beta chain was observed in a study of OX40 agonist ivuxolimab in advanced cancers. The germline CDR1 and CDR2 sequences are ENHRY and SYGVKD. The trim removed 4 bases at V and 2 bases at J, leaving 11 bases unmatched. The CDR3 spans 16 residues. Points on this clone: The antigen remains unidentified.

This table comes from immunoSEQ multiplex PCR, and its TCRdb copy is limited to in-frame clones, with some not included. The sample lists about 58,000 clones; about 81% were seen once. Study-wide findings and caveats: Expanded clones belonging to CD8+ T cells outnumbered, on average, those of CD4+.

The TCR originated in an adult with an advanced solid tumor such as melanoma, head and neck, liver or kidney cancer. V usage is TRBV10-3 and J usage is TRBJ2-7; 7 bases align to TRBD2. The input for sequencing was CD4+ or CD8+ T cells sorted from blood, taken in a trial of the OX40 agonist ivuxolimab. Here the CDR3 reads CAISGQSREAAYEQYF. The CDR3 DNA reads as TGTGCCATCAGTGGTCAGTCACGGGAGGCCGCCTACGAGCAGTACTTC.